This T cell receptor (beta chain) originates from a study of cytomegalovirus exposure and HLA in healthy donors. The V end lost 0 bases, the J end lost 3 bases, and 11 bases lay between the germline ends. Germline assignment: CDR1 KGHSH and CDR2 LQKENI. The CDR3 contains 15 residues. Overall study findings and caveats: Roughly even sequencing depth across donors was the assumption behind the presence/absence analyses. A later analysis reportedly found that, within productive TCRs, an Asian-associated ancestry cluster had fewer N-insertions than the mean observed across the 666 donors. Common viral pathogens were later found to be apparently linked to several of the most significant clusters. A few chains tied to CMV proved CMV antigen-specific in vitro.

Of note for this clone: What it recognizes is unknown.

The PCR used 60 Vbeta and 13 Jbeta primers. Measured with immunoSEQ multiplex PCR; TCRdb has only the in-frame clones, and not every one. The sample has about 130,000 clones; around three quarters are singletons. The sample comprised PBMCs. This TCR was sampled from a woman aged 60-75 years in good health and CMV-seropositive. The chain has TRBV18 and TRBJ2-5; TRBD2 is a possible D gene (5 bases). The CDR3 nucleotides read TGTGCCAGCTCACCACCTGAGGGTTTGGAAGAGACCCAGTACTTC. This gives the protein CASSPPEGLEETQYF.